This T cell receptor beta chain was retrieved from a study of OX40 agonist ivuxolimab in advanced cancers. Study overall: People who had prior anti-PD-1, anti-PD-L1 or anti-CTLA-4 therapy could take part, and 35% to 50% had some.

The CDR3 sequence is 13 residues long. Germline values: CDR1 MDHEN, CDR2 SYDVKM. J lost 4 bases, V lost 8 bases, and 4 bases had no gene match. Measured with immunoSEQ multiplex PCR; TCRdb has only the in-frame clones, and not every one. The table records about 35,000 clones, approximately 92% of them present only once. The count of this clone is one. The chain has TRBV28 and TRBJ2-7; TRBD1 aligns across 11 bases. The sequence was collected from an adult with an advanced solid tumor such as melanoma, head and neck, liver or kidney cancer. The material sequenced was CD4+ or CD8+ T cells sorted from blood, taken in a trial of the OX40 agonist ivuxolimab. CDR3 DNA sequence: TGTGCCAGCTGGGGACAGGGGGTATACGAGCAGTACTTC. As protein: CASWGQGVYEQYF.